The present entry profiles one T cell receptor (gamma chain) with its context. Mismatch with germline at one junction end may stem from a read error. These data are taken from a study of gamma-delta chains in newborns, infants, children. The CDR3 loop spans 12 amino acids. Germline CDR1 VENAVY, CDR2 YDSYNSRV. TCRdb called clones anew from the reads with CATT. The data show 800 or so gamma-chain clones, less than 2.5% seen once. Source material: blood. The TCR sequence derives from a child who was a newborn, infant or young child, either healthy, febrile or measles-vaccinated (not recorded which). This rearrangement joins TRGV8 to TRGJP1. The CDR3 nucleotides are TGCGCCACCTGGGACCCCGGTTGGTTCAAGATATTT. The encoded protein is CATWDPGWFKIF.